This is a list of T cell receptor beta chains from one sample in a study of shared clonotypes between healthy human individuals. Here immunoSEQ multiplex PCR was the method, and the copy in TCRdb shows in-frame clones only, minus some. Of roughly 1,500,000 clones in the sample, roughly 98% were seen once. The sample was naive CD4+ T cells sorted from blood. The receptor set was obtained from a man aged 30 to 39 in good health. The conserved cysteine and the conserved F or W are not part of the CDR3 here.

CDR3aa,v_gene
ASRTAVFGPQH,TRBV6-5
ASSTHRVAQETQY,TRBV6-5
ASSVGGRAQPYEQY,TRBV9
ASSLGETGLGYEQY,TRBV11-2
ASSFTGGSYEQY,TRBV5-1
ASSLGQGRGTQY,TRBV5-4
ASSEWSVGGSYEQY,TRBV25-1
ASSLRWNEQF,TRBV7-2
ASGPGGMIGTDTQY,TRBV25-1
ASSYLGLEITDTQY,TRBV19
ASSRGAYEQY,TRBV19
ATSRAKDYEQY,TRBV15
ASTPGPLLETQY,TRBV2
ASTRDRVSHEQF,TRBV27
ASSTGPSYEQY,TRBV6-1
ASSPLDLDSYNEQF,TRBV18
ASSPGDRGEETQY,TRBV9
ASSSGTHISFREQY,TRBV7-9
ASSQDLGEAGGWNEQF,TRBV4-2
ASSLDQSTDTQY,TRBV5-1
ASSQEARGLYEQY,TRBV4-3
ASRGTGDQPQH,TRBV28
ASSLYGANTGELF,TRBV28
ASTQSPDKLF,TRBV28
ASSKLGTEYEQY,TRBV19
ASKTHSSSGNTIY,TRBV19
ATGRRPGELF,TRBV9
ASSLAGRLNTEAF,TRBV5-4
SVGQNNEKLF,TRBV29-1
ASSVRLAGASEQF,TRBV9
ASSQLIIPTEAF,TRBV27